This paragraph covers one TCR beta chain sequence. This clone was picked up one time. What antigen it recognizes has not been identified. Within one base of it there is no much larger clone, and no base qualities were kept. The immunoSEQ Assay, a bias-controlled multiplex PCR, was used to amplify TCRbeta CDR3 regions from genomic DNA. Under the source paper's analysis protocol: Within the assay, amplification of reference gene primers was used to estimate how many nucleated cells each sample contained. Sequence reads were collapsed and filtered to measure the absolute abundance of every unique TCRbeta CDR3 rearrangement. For each sample, productive Simpson clonality was calculated by taking the square root of Simpson's diversity index across productive rearrangements. Not all clones reach the TCRdb copy of this immuneACCESS table, which keeps in-frame sequences only. Checked studies attribute under half of the gap to unresolved V genes and leave the rest unexplained. For V, J and clone size, that table is used; D and trimming come from the DNA. Here the sample has roughly 100,000 clones; roughly 87% occur a single time. The ten largest make up more than 5% of the sample.

Whole blood was collected in K2EDTA tubes by collaborating institutions according to the institutions' own protocols. For TCRbeta analysis, collaborators shipped samples in one of three forms: frozen whole blood, isolated PBMCs, or DNA extracted from either of those sample types. This record belongs to a study of blood T cell repertoires in COVID-19 (dated by TCRdb to the early 2020s). Background on the whole study: Samples covering the acute and convalescent phases of COVID-19 were provided by collaborators in the United States, Italy and Spain. The material from the prospective study consisted of cDNA or gDNA derived from T cells, B-cell-depleted T cells, or PBMCs. The dataset comprised deeply sampled blood TCRbeta repertoires from subjects exposed to, actively infected with, or recovered from COVID-19. The repertoires were released in a freely available public database meant as a resource for research on the immune response to SARS-CoV-2. Samples came from the ongoing ImmuneRACE study (first 160 participants) plus 1,254 subjects from 6 global collaborators. Sample metadata almost always included a de-identified subject ID, COVID-19 status, age in years and sex. Where available, HLA class I and class II types were obtained from metadata supplied by the sample provider rather than from assay-based typing. Paper-wide results and their limitations: How much clinical and demographic metadata was included differed by source and by participant, and the metadata was provided uncurated.

Sequencing was done on a sample of peripheral blood. The clonotype comes from a human donor in a cohort sampled during active COVID-19.

This receptor carries the CDR3 CASSQDLGPLQMTQYF. The DNA sequence is as follows: TGTGCCAGCAGCCAAGACTTGGGGCCCCTCCAAATGACCCAGTACTTC. The chain uses TRBV3-1 (or the pseudogene TRBV3-2) and TRBJ2-5, with TRBD1 tentatively as D gene (5 bases match). V is pared back by 0 bases and J by 7 bases, with 18 bases lying between the germline termini. Its CDR3 holds 16 amino acids, cysteine through phenylalanine. The sequence is cut down to CDR3 DNA, 48 bases in frame from base 1. Taken from the germline V gene (reference sequence), the CDR1 and CDR2 loops are LGHDT and YNNKEL.